These T cell receptor beta chains were read from a single sample in a study of blood T cell repertoires in COVID-19. Only in-frame clones appear in the TCRdb table, and some are missing; sequencing was by immunoSEQ multiplex PCR. The profile covers about 180,000 clones, with roughly nine tenths appearing a single time and approximately 2.5% taken by the ten largest. The sample was PBMCs or T cells enriched from blood (not recorded which). The origin of the receptors is a woman between 35 and 50 years old with acute COVID-19. CDR3s include the opening cysteine and the closing phenylalanine or tryptophan. The D gene is left open where the match is weak. Clone size is shown for a subset of rows, as once, few, many or a class of expanded clone.

j_gene | d_gene | v_gene | abundance | CDR3aa | CDR3nt
TRBJ2-6 | TRBD2 | TRBV28 | - | CASPEAGAGANVLTF | TGTGCCAGTCCCGAAGCGGGGGCTGGGGCCAACGTCCTGACTTTC
TRBJ1-5 | - | TRBV15 | once | CATSRDFDQPQHF | TGTGCCACCAGCAGAGATTTCGATCAGCCCCAGCATTTT
TRBJ1-1 | - | TRBV2 | - | CASRPNPGNTEAFF | TGTGCCAGCAGACCAAACCCAGGGAACACTGAAGCTTTCTTT
TRBJ2-5 | TRBD2 | TRBV18 | - | CASSPRVGGQETQYF | TGTGCCAGCTCACCACGGGTCGGGGGGCAAGAGACCCAGTACTTC
TRBJ2-3 | - | TRBV13 | once | CASSFSGSTDTQYF | TGTGCCAGCAGCTTTTCAGGTAGCACAGATACGCAGTATTTT
TRBJ2-1 | TRBD2 | TRBV3-1/TRBV3-2 | - | CASSTGLAGGWYNEQFF | TGTGCCAGCAGCACCGGACTAGCGGGGGGATGGTACAATGAGCAGTTCTTC
TRBJ2-1 | TRBD2 | TRBV7-9 | - | CASSLQRGGTSYSYNEQFF | TGTGCCAGCAGCTTACAGCGGGGGGGCACCTCTTACTCCTACAATGAGCAGTTCTTC
TRBJ2-3 | TRBD2 | TRBV27 | once | CASSYSRVSGGRGDTQYF | TGTGCCAGCAGTTACTCGAGGGTCAGCGGGGGGCGTGGAGATACGCAGTATTTT
TRBJ1-2 | - | TRBV4-2 | - | CASSQDLLRGGVGGYTF | TGTGCCAGCAGCCAAGACTTGCTCCGAGGTGGAGTGGGTGGCTACACCTTC
TRBJ2-2 | TRBD1 | TRBV5-5 | - | CASSLWTGNTGELFF | TGTGCCAGCAGCTTGTGGACAGGGAACACCGGGGAGCTGTTTTTT
TRBJ2-1 | TRBD1 | TRBV7-3 | - | CASSLGQWSYNEQFF | TGTGCCAGCAGCCTGGGACAGTGGTCCTACAATGAGCAGTTCTTC
TRBJ2-1 | - | TRBV3-1/TRBV3-2 | - | CASSNGGGAYNEQFF | TGTGCCAGCAGCAACGGTGGGGGCGCCTACAATGAGCAGTTCTTC
TRBJ2-5 | TRBD2 | TRBV6-5 | - | CASSRAGRGQETQYF | TGTGCCAGCAGTCGAGCGGGGCGCGGGCAAGAGACCCAGTACTTC
TRBJ1-3 | - | TRBV6-2/TRBV6-3 | once | CASSTLGLGSGNTIYF | TGTGCCAGCAGCACCCTCGGACTGGGCTCTGGAAACACCATATATTTT
TRBJ2-1 | TRBD2 | TRBV5-1 | few | CASSLPGTSGYNEQFF | TGCGCCAGCAGCTTACCCGGGACTAGCGGGTACAATGAGCAGTTCTTC
TRBJ1-6 | - | TRBV27 | - | CASSLSGGSPLHF | TGTGCCAGCAGTTTATCGGGGGGTTCACCCCTCCACTTT
TRBJ2-1 | TRBD2 | TRBV5-1 | - | CASSRPGRVNEQFF | TGCGCCAGCAGCAGGCCGGGGAGGGTAAATGAGCAGTTCTTC